Below, 30 T cell receptor beta chains from the same sample are listed, as sequenced in a study of cytotoxic CD8 clonotypes in ibrutinib-treated CLL. Sequencing used immunoSEQ multiplex PCR; TCRdb keeps in-frame clones, though not all of them. The repertoire holds hundreds of thousands of clones, with less than 75% as singletons. The sequencing here drew on PBMCs, taken after 24 months of ibrutinib treatment. The receptors come from a human donor with chronic lymphocytic leukemia.

The chain employs TRBV2 and TRBJ2-5, with 8 bases aligning to TRBD2. The CDR3 is 15 residues long. Germline V CDR1 and CDR2: SNHLY, FYNNEI. V shed 6 bases, J shed 5 bases, and the junction held 11 bases outside the gene matches. The CDR3 here is CASRLDAAGVETQYF. Written as DNA, the CDR3 is TGTGCCAGCAGACTGGATGCAGCGGGAGTGGAGACCCAGTACTTC.

The CDR3 DNA sequence: TGCAGCGCGGCCCTCGGAGATGGCTACACCTTC. It translates to CSAALGDGYTF. The rearrangement links TRBV29-1 to TRBJ1-2; D is unclear. V lost 7 bases and J 6 bases, leaving 12 bases between the germline ends. CDR1 SQVTM and CDR2 ANQGSEA come from the germline V gene. The CDR3 has 11 residues.

V and J are TRBV11-3 and TRBJ2-1; 8 bases map to TRBD2. Germline V CDR1 and CDR2: SGHNT, YENEEA. The CDR3 contains 16 residues. V was pared by 5 bases and J by 7 bases, with 13 bases of the junction left unmatched. CDR3 coding DNA: TGTGCCAGCAGCGACCGGCTCGCGGGAGGAAATAATGAGCAGTTCTTC. This codes for CASSDRLAGGNNEQFF.

This chain uses TRBV30 with TRBJ2-3; possibly TRBD2 for D (6 bases). V was trimmed by 3 bases and J by 3 bases, leaving 16 bases between them. CDR3 length equals 15 residues. CDR1 and CDR2 (germline): GTSNPN, SVGIG (reference sequence). CDR3: CAWRALAEGTDTQYF. The CDR3, as DNA: TGTGCCTGGAGGGCCTTAGCGGAGGGTACAGATACGCAGTATTTT.

The chain employs TRBV10-2 and TRBJ2-5, with 9 nucleotides matching TRBD2. There are 12 residues in the CDR3. Unmatched junction bases numbered 1, after V lost 6 bases and J lost 5 bases. Germline loops: CDR1 WSHSY, CDR2 SAAADI. The CDR3 loop is CASSGLAETQYF. As DNA, the CDR3 is TGCGCCAGCAGCGGACTAGCGGAGACCCAGTACTTC.

The V gene is TRBV5-4, the J gene TRBJ2-4, with D perhaps given as TRBD1 or TRBD2 (5 bases each). Trimming shortened V by 4 bases and J by 2 bases, and 13 bases separated the two germline ends. The CDR3 extends over 15 amino acids. Looked up from germline, CDR1 is SGHNT and CDR2 is YYREEE (reference sequence). CDR3 nucleotide sequence: TGTGCCAGCAGCAAAGAGGGGCGTTCCAAAAACATTCAGTACTTC. This gives the protein CASSKEGRSKNIQYF.

The CDR3 region is CASSRTSGTLEETQYF. As DNA, the CDR3 is TGTGCCAGCAGCCGGACTAGCGGGACTTTAGAAGAGACCCAGTACTTC. The rearrangement uses TRBV28 and TRBJ2-5, with 12 bases matching TRBD2. V was clipped by 6 bases and J by 3 bases; unmatched bases: 8. Germline-derived CDR1 and CDR2 are MDHEN and SYDVKM. The CDR3 is made up of 16 amino acids.

This clone was detected once. The chain combines TRBV7-2 with TRBJ1-2, with a weak D call TRBD1 (5 bases). CDR1 is SGHTA and CDR2 is FQGNSA in the germline V gene. Trimming cost V 3 bases and J 2 bases, with 10 bases left between them. The CDR3 length is 14 residues. The CDR3 DNA follows: TGTGCCAGCAGCTTGGAGCGACAGAACTATGGCTACACCTTC. It is translated as CASSLERQNYGYTF.

V and J are TRBV9 and TRBJ1-2; TRBD1 might be the D (5 bases). The CDR3 runs to 13 residues. Germline V gives CDR1 SGDLS, CDR2 YYNGEE. The V end lost 0 bases, the J end lost 3 bases, and 6 bases lay between the germline ends. The CDR3 coding sequence is TGTGCCAGCAGCGTAGCGGGGCACTATGGCTACACCTTC. Translation: CASSVAGHYGYTF.

The gene calls are TRBV6-6 and TRBJ2-5, with 8 bases fitting TRBD1. Per the germline V gene, CDR1 is MNHNY and CDR2 is SVGAGI (reference sequence). V dropped 5 bases and J dropped 4; count of bases not matched to a gene: 6. CDR3 size: 14 residues. The CDR3 spells CASSPLTGGETQYF. The CDR3 DNA reads TGTGCCAGCAGTCCCCTTACAGGGGGAGAGACCCAGTACTTC.

V gene TRBV7-2 combines with J gene TRBJ1-3; D gene uncertain. Per the germline V gene, CDR1 is SGHTA and CDR2 is FQGNSA. Between the trimmed V and J ends, which lost 5 bases and 3 bases, there was a span of 8 bases. This CDR3 region has 13 residues. The CDR3 here is CASSPWVGNTIYF. The CDR3 nucleotides read TGTGCCAGCAGCCCCTGGGTTGGAAACACCATATATTTT.

The chain joins TRBV11-1 to TRBJ1-5, with D perhaps matching TRBD1 (5 bases). The CDR3 has 14 residues. Looked up from germline, CDR1 is SGHAT and CDR2 is FQDESV (reference sequence). V was clipped by 8 bases and J by 7 bases, with 18 bases between them. CDR3 nucleotides: TGTGCCAGCGGGACGCGACAGTCCTCCCAGCCCCAGCATTTT. The encoded protein is CASGTRQSSQPQHF. Using reference TRBV11-1 and TRBJ1-5 for the parts outside the CDR3, the full variable domain is EAEVAQSPRYKITEKSQAVAFWCDPISGHATLYWYRQILGQGPELLVQFQDESVVDDSQLPKDRFSAERLKGVDSTLKIQPAELGDSAMYLCASGTRQSSQPQHFGDGTRLSIL.

The rearrangement joins TRBV27 to TRBJ2-7, with 7 positions matching TRBD1. This CDR3 is built from 15 residues. J gave up 2 bases and V 0 bases, and 4 bases lay outside the gene matches. Germline CDR1 and CDR2: MNHEY and SMNVEV (reference sequence). The chain's CDR3 is CASSLSGTATYEQYF. The CDR3, as DNA: TGTGCCAGCAGTTTATCGGGGACAGCAACCTACGAGCAGTACTTC.

This clone was observed a single time. The chain is built from TRBV18 and TRBJ2-7; no reliable D call. The germline CDR1 and CDR2 sequences are KGHSH and LQKENI. V shed 2 bases and J shed 0 bases, with 14 bases lying between them. The CDR3 has 16 residues. This CDR3 reads CASSPGDSRYSYEQYF. The CDR3 region has the DNA TGTGCCAGCTCACCAGGAGACTCTCGTTACTCCTACGAGCAGTACTTC.

This rearrangement joins TRBV27 to TRBJ1-4, with 9 bases that match TRBD1. The ends lost 6 bases at V and 5 bases at J; junction bases unmatched: 10. The CDR3 spans 16 residues. Germline CDR1 is MNHEY and CDR2 is SMNVEV (reference sequence). In DNA form, the CDR3 reads TGTGCCAGCAGGAGCCCAGCCGGGACAGGGAATGAAAAACTGTTTTTT. Its translation is CASRSPAGTGNEKLFF.

The rearrangement joins TRBV29-1 to TRBJ1-1; no reliable D call. Trimming left V 8 bases short and J 0 bases short, with 13 bases between. Germline lookup yields CDR1 SQVTM and CDR2 ANQGSEA. The CDR3 contains 13 residues. CDR3 DNA: TGCAGCTCAAAGGGCAAGTTGAACACTGAAGCTTTCTTT. Translated: CSSKGKLNTEAFF. Variable domain in full (rest from reference TRBV29-1 and TRBJ1-1): SAVISQKPSRDICQRGTSLTIQCQVDSQVTMMFWYRQQPGQSLTLIATANQGSEATYESGFVIDKFPISRPNLTFSTLTVSNMSPEDSSIYLCSSKGKLNTEAFFGQGTRLTVV.

The V and J genes are TRBV5-1 and TRBJ2-7; no clear D. Trimming left V 2 bases short and J 7 bases short, with 19 bases between. The germline CDR1 and CDR2 sequences are SGHRS and YFSETQ. The CDR3 length is 15 residues. The CDR3 is CASSLSPENLGEQYF. Here the CDR3 DNA reads TGCGCCAGCAGCTTATCCCCGGAGAATCTGGGTGAGCAGTACTTC.

The chain combines TRBV10-3 with TRBJ1-1; no reliable D call. Trimming took off 4 bases at V and 7 bases at J, with 13 bases between the two ends. From germline, CDR1 is ENHRY and CDR2 SYGVKD. The CDR3 length is 13 residues. The CDR3 bases are TGTGCCATCAGTGGTACAGAGGTTGATGAAGCTTTCTTT. It encodes CAISGTEVDEAFF.

The chain is built from TRBV7-9 and TRBJ2-5; D is ambiguous. Germline values: CDR1 SEHNR, CDR2 FQNEAQ (reference sequence). V was pared by 8 bases and J by 2 bases, with 6 bases between. The CDR3 has 11 residues. CDR3 in DNA: TGTGCCAGCGCCCCTCAAGAGACCCAGTACTTC. It is translated as CASAPQETQYF. The full variable domain, with the rest looked up from reference TRBV7-9 and TRBJ2-5, is DTGVSQNPRHKITKRGQNVTFRCDPISEHNRLYWYRQTLGQGPEFLTYFQNEAQLEKSRLLSDRFSAERPKGSFSTLEIQRTEQGDSAMYLCASAPQETQYFGPGTRLLVL.

J is TRBJ2-7 and V is TRBV28; 10 nucleotides agree with TRBD1. This CDR3 has 14 amino acids. With V trimmed by 7 bases and J by 4 bases, 7 bases remained unmatched. Looked up from germline, CDR1 is MDHEN and CDR2 is SYDVKM. The CDR3 DNA is TGTGCCAGCATTAGCCGGGACAGGGGTTACGAGCAGTACTTC. Translation: CASISRDRGYEQYF.

The chain links TRBV7-9 to TRBJ1-5; D uncertain. This CDR3 contains 14 residues. The V gene's germline CDR1 is SEHNR and CDR2 FQNEAQ (reference sequence). V was clipped by 7 bases and J by 9 bases, with 19 bases between them. The CDR3 reads CASTNKNDPGPQHF. In nucleotides, the CDR3 is TGTGCCAGCACCAACAAAAACGATCCGGGGCCCCAGCATTTT.

Concerning this clone: Within the sample, other DNA sequences also encode this same CDR3. This sequence joins TRBV5-1 and TRBJ2-3; D gene ambiguous. CDR1 is SGHRS and CDR2 is YFSETQ in the germline V gene. Trimming left V 0 bases short and J 2 bases short, with 7 bases between. The CDR3 sequence is 14 residues long. CDR3 region: CASSLGAFTDTQYF. The CDR3 nucleotides are TGCGCCAGCAGCTTGGGAGCATTCACAGATACGCAGTATTTT.

This clone was picked up a small number of times. The chain uses TRBV7-3 and TRBJ2-5; D unresolved. The V and J ends lost 5 bases and 3 bases respectively, with 10 bases between them. Per germline, CDR1 SGHTA and CDR2 FQGTGA. This CDR3 contains 13 residues. The CDR3 spells CASSPPSEETQYF. CDR3 bases: TGTGCCAGCAGCCCCCCTTCCGAAGAGACCCAGTACTTC.

This clone was observed a few times. The V and J genes are TRBV11-2 and TRBJ2-5, with 8 bases aligning to TRBD1. Trimming at V came to 1 base and at J to 6 bases, leaving 4 bases not matched to a gene. CDR3 length: 14 residues. CDR1 SGHAT and CDR2 FQNNGV come from the germline V gene. The CDR3 region has the DNA TGTGCCAGCAGCTTAGTACAGGGGGGTAAGACCCAGTACTTC. Translation gives CASSLVQGGKTQYF.

The chain joins TRBV27 to TRBJ2-2; a possible D gene is TRBD1 (5 bases). The CDR3 length is 16 residues. Germline loops: CDR1 MNHEY, CDR2 SMNVEV (reference sequence). The V end was cut by 2 bases, the J end by 2 bases, with 12 bases between. The CDR3: CASSLRAWGNTGELFF. CDR3 DNA sequence: TGTGCCAGCAGTTTAAGGGCCTGGGGCAACACCGGGGAGCTGTTTTTT.

The genes are TRBV10-3 and TRBJ1-1; TRBD1 matches 7 bases. V dropped 5 bases and J dropped 5; count of bases not matched to a gene: 8. The germline V gene has CDR1 ENHRY and CDR2 SYGVKD. The CDR3 consists of 14 residues. CDR3 sequence (DNA): TGTGCCATCAGTCGAGGACAGGCAAATACTGAAGCTTTCTTT. Amino acid sequence: CAISRGQANTEAFF.

The V and J genes are TRBV30 and TRBJ2-5; 7 nucleotides agree with TRBD1. Germline trimming cut 3 bases from V and 2 bases from J; bases unmatched to any gene: 6. The germline gives CDR1 GTSNPN, CDR2 SVGIG (reference sequence). This CDR3 region has 14 residues. The CDR3 nucleotides read TGTGCCTGGAGAAAACCGGGACAGCAAGAGACCCAGTACTTC. It yields the protein CAWRKPGQQETQYF.

The chain combines TRBV29-1 with TRBJ2-3, with D perhaps being TRBD1 or TRBD2 (5 bases each). The V end lost 2 bases, the J end lost 1 base, and 13 bases lay between the germline ends. Germline loops: CDR1 SQVTM, CDR2 ANQGSEA. The CDR3 has 15 residues. The CDR3, as DNA: TGCAGCGTTGAAATCGGCCGAGGGGGCACAGATACGCAGTATTTT. Translation: CSVEIGRGGTDTQYF.

This chain joins TRBV27 and TRBJ1-3, with D unresolved. Germline CDR1 and CDR2: MNHEY and SMNVEV (reference sequence). CDR3 length: 16 residues. V was shortened by 0 bases and J by 0 bases, with 9 bases between the two germline ends. The CDR3 reads CASSLSQDLSGNTIYF. The CDR3 bases are TGTGCCAGCAGTTTATCCCAGGACCTCTCTGGAAACACCATATATTTT.

The chain employs TRBV4-3 and TRBJ2-2, with 7 positions matching TRBD2. V dropped 0 bases and J dropped 4; count of bases not matched to a gene: 11. The germline V gene has CDR1 LGHNA and CDR2 YSLEER. The CDR3 is made up of 18 amino acids. In DNA form, the CDR3 reads TGCGCCAGCAGCCAAGATTTCACCGCGGGAGTGAGCACCGGGGAGCTGTTTTTT. This sequence encodes CASSQDFTAGVSTGELFF.